These 30 T cell receptor beta chains originate from one sample sequenced in a study of technical replicates of blood from a handful of donors (dated by TCRdb to about 2017). The library came from the immunoSEQ multiplex PCR assay. Imported from immuneACCESS, the table was reduced by TCRdb to in-frame sequences with V and J called. These copies leave out some clones; in studies compared against another copy, an unresolved V gene accounts for under half, and the cause of the remainder is not known. In this sample the table shows about 100,000 clones, approximately 96% of which occur a single time. The top ten constitute roughly 0.22% of the sample. The sequenced sample was T cells isolated from PBMCs. The receptors derive from a human donor in good health.

This clone has only a few counts. The V gene is TRBV9, the J gene TRBJ1-1, with D perhaps TRBD1 (5 bases). Germline assignment: CDR1 SGDLS and CDR2 YYNGEE. The CDR3 runs to 15 residues. Trimming left V 10 bases short and J 0 bases short, with 19 bases between. The CDR3 loop is CASQRGFSMNTEAFF. The CDR3 coding sequence is TGTGCCTCACAAAGGGGATTCTCCATGAACACTGAAGCTTTCTTT.

The gene calls are TRBV7-2 and TRBJ1-2, with a tentative D call TRBD1 (6 bases). The CDR3 sequence is 15 residues long. V dropped 5 bases and J dropped 0 bases, with 13 bases sitting between them. Germline-derived CDR1 and CDR2 are SGHTA and FQGNSA. In DNA form, the CDR3 reads TGTGCCAGCAGCGTGACAGGCACATCTAACTATGGCTACACCTTC. Translated: CASSVTGTSNYGYTF.

Of note for this clone: At one end, the junction sequence differs from germline, possibly due to a read error. The chain combines TRBV5-4 with TRBJ2-1, with D tentatively TRBD2 (6 bases). CDR1 and CDR2 (germline): SGHNT, YYREEE (reference sequence). This CDR3 region has 15 residues. Here the CDR3 DNA reads TGTGCCAGCACCTTGGGTGGGCTAGCGCTGAATGAGCAGTTCTTC. Protein product: CASTLGGLALNEQFF. Based on the CDR3 plus reference TRBV5-4 and TRBJ2-1, the full variable domain is ETGVTQSPTHLIKTRGQQVTLRCSSQSGHNTVSWYQQALGQGPQFIFQYYREEENGRGNFPPRFSGLQFPNYSSELNVNALELDDSALYLCASTLGGLALNEQFFGPGTRLTVL.

The V call is TRBV6-5, the J call TRBJ2-4; TRBD2 might be the D (6 bases). The germline CDR1 and CDR2 sequences are MNHEY and SVGAGI. The CDR3 totals 16 residues. Trimming removed 0 bases at V and 0 bases at J, with 9 bases between. CDR3 in DNA: TGTGCCAGCAGTTACTCATTGGGAGGAGCCAAAAACATTCAGTACTTC. Translating gives CASSYSLGGAKNIQYF.

The chain is built from TRBV15 and TRBJ2-7; 11 nucleotides line up with TRBD2. The V and J ends lost 5 bases and 4 bases, in that order; junction bases with no gene match: 10. Germline-derived CDR1 and CDR2 are LNHNV and YYDKDF (reference sequence). The CDR3 has 16 residues. CDR3 sequence reads: CATSHGLAGDGYEQYF. The CDR3 bases are TGTGCCACCAGCCATGGACTAGCGGGTGACGGGTACGAGCAGTACTTC. Full variable domain (outside the CDR3, taken from reference TRBV15 and TRBJ2-7): DAMVIQNPRYQVTQFGKPVTLSCSQTLNHNVMYWYQQKSSQAPKLLFHYYDKDFNNEADTPDNFQSRRPNTSFCFLDIRSPGLGDTAMYLCATSHGLAGDGYEQYFGPGTRLTVT.

The chain combines TRBV28 with TRBJ2-1; TRBD2 agrees at 10 bases. CDR3 length: 15 residues. The junction had 4 bases not matched to a gene; V was cut back by 1 base and J by 7 bases. Germline values: CDR1 MDHEN, CDR2 SYDVKM. This chain's CDR3 is CASSLLAGGGNEQFF. The CDR3 bases are TGTGCCAGCAGTTTATTAGCGGGAGGTGGAAATGAGCAGTTCTTC.

CDR3 region: CASSQVGTGVYGYTF. The DNA for the CDR3 is TGTGCCAGCAGCCAAGTGGGGACAGGGGTCTATGGCTACACCTTC. The chain carries TRBV14 and TRBJ1-2, with TRBD1 matching over 10 bases. The length of the CDR3 is 15 residues. From germline, CDR1 is SGHDN and CDR2 FVKESK. V lost 1 base to trimming and J lost 4 bases; unmatched junction nucleotides: 3.

This chain joins TRBV28 and TRBJ2-1; TRBD2 matches 14 bases. The length of the CDR3 is 15 residues. Germline CDR1 and CDR2: MDHEN and SYDVKM. After removal of 6 bases from V and 7 bases from J, the junction contained 5 bases not matched to a gene. The CDR3 loop reads CASRTGTSGRNEQFF. CDR3 in DNA: TGTGCCAGCAGGACCGGGACTAGCGGGAGAAATGAGCAGTTCTTC.

This clone has just one count. The chain recombines TRBV19 with TRBJ1-5; tentatively, D is TRBD1 (6 bases). The CDR3 loop spans 16 amino acids. The V and J ends lost 5 bases and 1 base respectively, with 15 bases between them. The germline V gene has CDR1 LNHDA and CDR2 SQIVND (reference sequence). CDR3 coding DNA: TGTGCCAGTAGTGGGGCGGGGAGGGGGAGCAATCAGCCCCAGCATTTT. Its protein product is CASSGAGRGSNQPQHF. Combining the CDR3 with reference TRBV19 and TRBJ1-5 gives the whole variable domain DGGITQSPKYLFRKEGQNVTLSCEQNLNHDAMYWYRQDPGQGLRLIYYSQIVNDFQKGDIAEGYSVSREKKESFPLTVTSAQKNPTAFYLCASSGAGRGSNQPQHFGDGTRLSIL.

J is TRBJ1-1 and V is TRBV7-9, with D tentatively TRBD1 (6 bases). The V and J ends lost 5 bases and 3 bases respectively, with 13 bases between them. The germline V gene has CDR1 SEHNR and CDR2 FQNEAQ (reference sequence). There are 14 residues in the CDR3. In DNA, the CDR3 is TGTGCCAGCAGCCTGACAGGAGGCGACACTGAAGCTTTCTTT. The encoded protein is CASSLTGGDTEAFF.

The gene calls are TRBV6-1 and TRBJ2-5; a weak D match, TRBD2 (7 bases). Germline V CDR1 and CDR2: MNHNS, SASEGT. The CDR3 loop spans 14 amino acids. Deletions cut 3 bases from V and 4 bases from J, with 12 bases between. The CDR3 spells CASSDGGAGETQYF. The CDR3 nucleotides are TGTGCCAGCAGTGATGGGGGGGCTGGAGAGACCCAGTACTTC.

This clone appeared a single time. The chain is built from TRBV19 and TRBJ2-2; 9 bases align to TRBD1. This CDR3 is 17 amino acids long. CDR1 and CDR2 from the germline V gene are LNHDA and SQIVND (reference sequence). Losses at the gene ends were 1 base for V and 5 bases for J; bases not matched to a gene: 8. The CDR3 DNA sequence: TGTGCCAGTAGTATAGTTAACAGGGGGCGCCGAACCGGGGAGCTGTTTTTT. Residues: CASSIVNRGRRTGELFF.

The CDR3 reads CASSYHTGAYEQYF. In DNA, the CDR3 is TGTGCCAGCAGTTACCACACGGGGGCCTACGAGCAGTACTTC. The chain employs TRBV6-6 and TRBJ2-7; D is possibly TRBD2 (6 bases). The CDR3 loop spans 14 amino acids. Germline loops: CDR1 MNHNY, CDR2 SVGAGI (reference sequence). The V and J ends lost 2 bases and 2 bases respectively, with 10 bases between them.

This chain joins TRBV10-3 and TRBJ2-5; 9 bases align to TRBD2. The germline gives CDR1 ENHRY, CDR2 SYGVKD. V shed 3 bases and J 1 base; nucleotides not matched to a gene: 6. The CDR3 has 16 residues. This CDR3 reads CAISDSRLAVQETQYF. In nucleotides, the CDR3 is TGTGCCATCAGTGATAGTAGACTAGCGGTCCAAGAGACCCAGTACTTC.

The J gene is TRBJ2-7, the V gene TRBV11-3, with 8 bases fitting TRBD2. This CDR3 region has 16 residues. The V segment lost 3 bases and the J segment 3 bases; nucleotides outside the gene matches: 10. The germline V gene has CDR1 SGHNT and CDR2 YENEEA. Here the CDR3 reads CASSFTSTSGLYEQYF. In DNA form, the CDR3 reads TGTGCCAGCAGCTTTACTTCAACTAGCGGACTCTACGAGCAGTACTTC.

The chain joins TRBV5-1 to TRBJ2-5; 9 bases line up with TRBD1. The CDR3 is 13 amino acids. V lost 3 bases, J lost 3 bases, and 0 bases stayed unmatched. The V gene's germline CDR1 is SGHRS and CDR2 YFSETQ. CDR3 sequence: CASSWTGEETQYF. The DNA of the CDR3 is TGCGCCAGCAGCTGGACAGGGGAAGAGACCCAGTACTTC.

Regarding this clone: Within the sample, other DNA sequences also encode this same CDR3. The chain couples TRBV5-1 to TRBJ1-1, with unresolved D. Germline V gene lookup returns CDR1 SGHRS and CDR2 YFSETQ. Trimming shortened V by 0 bases and J by 0 bases, and 6 bases separated the two germline ends. The CDR3 is 14 amino acids. CDR3: CASSLATVNTEAFF. The CDR3 DNA reads as TGCGCCAGCAGCTTGGCAACAGTGAACACTGAAGCTTTCTTT. Using reference TRBV5-1 and TRBJ1-1 for the parts outside the CDR3, the full variable domain is KAGVTQTPRYLIKTRGQQVTLSCSPISGHRSVSWYQQTPGQGLQFLFEYFSETQRNKGNFPGRFSGRQFSNSRSEMNVSTLELGDSALYLCASSLATVNTEAFFGQGTRLTVV.

This chain uses TRBV28 with TRBJ2-4; D remains unclear. V was trimmed by 3 bases and J by 1 base, leaving 4 bases between them. Per germline, CDR1 MDHEN and CDR2 SYDVKM. This CDR3 is 13 amino acids long. The CDR3 DNA follows: TGTGCCAGCAGTTTCCCGGCCAAAAACATTCAGTACTTC. This codes for CASSFPAKNIQYF.

This chain uses TRBV7-9 with TRBJ1-2; 9 bases map to TRBD1. Germline-derived CDR1 and CDR2 are SEHNR and FQNEAQ (reference sequence). CDR3 length: 14 residues. V gave up 5 bases and J gave up 4 bases; unmatched junction bases: 5. The CDR3 bases are TGTGCCAGCAGCGGGGGACAGGGAACCTATGGCTACACCTTC. It is translated as CASSGGQGTYGYTF.

This chain connects TRBV4-2 to TRBJ2-1, with 9 positions matching TRBD2. The CDR3 is 15 residues long. Trimming removed 4 bases from V and 5 bases from J; junction bases left unmatched: 6. Germline V gene data show CDR1 as LGHNA and CDR2 as YNFKEQ. CDR3 sequence (DNA): TGTGCCAGCAGCCCGGCTAGCGGGGTTAACAATGAGCAGTTCTTC. This sequence encodes CASSPASGVNNEQFF.

The chain couples TRBV25-1 to TRBJ2-7, with a weak D call TRBD2 (5 bases). V dropped 11 bases and J dropped 5 bases, with 13 bases sitting between them. The CDR3 runs to 11 residues. Germline V gene sequence: CDR1 MGHDK, CDR2 SYGVNS. CDR3 sequence (DNA): TGTGCCTCGGGAATATCCAACGAGCAGTACTTC. As protein: CASGISNEQYF.

The chain recombines TRBV28 with TRBJ1-2, with 9 nucleotides matching TRBD1. CDR1 MDHEN and CDR2 SYDVKM come from the germline V gene. The V gene end was trimmed by 7 bases and the J gene end by 4 bases; junction bases not matched to a gene: 7. The CDR3 sequence is 14 residues long. The CDR3 region has the DNA TGTGCCAGCACTACCCCGGGACAGGGCTATGGCTACACCTTC. Amino acid sequence: CASTTPGQGYGYTF.

This chain joins TRBV18 and TRBJ1-4; D gene uncertain. The CDR3 contains 16 residues. Deletions cut 6 bases from V and 7 bases from J, with 21 bases between. Germline V gives CDR1 KGHSH, CDR2 LQKENI. The DNA of the CDR3 is TGTGCCAGCTCCGATACGGTATTTCTAAGGAGTGAAAAACTGTTTTTT. Protein: CASSDTVFLRSEKLFF.

The gene calls are TRBV27 and TRBJ2-1; D remains unclear. The germline gives CDR1 MNHEY, CDR2 SMNVEV (reference sequence). The germline V and J ends were trimmed by 2 bases and 9 bases, with 20 bases remaining between them. CDR3 length: 16 residues. Written as DNA, the CDR3 is TGTGCCAGCAGTTTAGAAGGCCAGCTCGGGTTCGGTGAGCAGTTCTTC. Residues: CASSLEGQLGFGEQFF.

The V gene is TRBV19, the J gene TRBJ2-7; weak D call: TRBD2 (6 bases). Germline lookup yields CDR1 LNHDA and CDR2 SQIVND (reference sequence). Trimming pared 5 bases from V and 2 bases from J, leaving 16 bases between. The CDR3 spans 15 residues. Here the CDR3 reads CASSPQRASTYEQYF. Written as DNA, the CDR3 is TGTGCCAGTAGTCCTCAGCGGGCGTCTACCTACGAGCAGTACTTC.

The chain couples TRBV19 to TRBJ2-7, with D possibly being TRBD1 (5 bases). CDR1 is LNHDA and CDR2 is SQIVND in the germline V gene (reference sequence). Trimming cost V 4 bases and J 4 bases, with 11 bases left between them. This CDR3 has 13 amino acids. The CDR3 DNA is TGTGCCAGTAGTACCCTTGGGGCATACGAGCAGTACTTC. Translating it yields CASSTLGAYEQYF.

V and J are TRBV27 and TRBJ1-2; no definite D call. Germline loops: CDR1 MNHEY, CDR2 SMNVEV (reference sequence). Trimming left V 4 bases short and J 7 bases short, with 16 bases between. There are 14 residues in the CDR3. CDR3 DNA sequence: TGTGCCAGCAGTTCTGGTAGGGATGGAGGTGGCTACACCTTC. It is translated as CASSSGRDGGGYTF.

The J gene is TRBJ2-7, the V gene TRBV4-1; tentative D call: TRBD1 (6 bases). This CDR3 spans 14 amino acids. Deletions cut 1 base from V and 7 bases from J, with 14 bases between. In germline, CDR1 is MGHRA, CDR2 YSYEKL. In DNA form, the CDR3 reads TGCGCCAGCAGCCAAGTCACAGGGAAAGGTGAGCAGTACTTC. Protein product: CASSQVTGKGEQYF.

V is TRBV6-1 and J is TRBJ2-3, with D possibly being TRBD2 (7 bases). V gave up 2 bases and J gave up 2 bases, with 11 bases separating them. The CDR3 extends over 15 amino acids. The germline V gene encodes CDR1 MNHNS and CDR2 SASEGT. CDR3 amino acids: CASSEFGGHTDTQYF. The CDR3 DNA is TGTGCCAGCAGTGAATTCGGGGGGCACACAGATACGCAGTATTTT.

The chain joins TRBV6-1 to TRBJ1-4, with D unresolved. Deletions cut 0 bases from V and 5 bases from J, with 10 bases between. CDR3 length: 15 residues. Germline-derived CDR1 and CDR2 are MNHNS and SASEGT. DNA for the CDR3: TGTGCCAGCAGTGAAGCTGGAGTTACCAATGAAAAACTGTTTTTT. It encodes CASSEAGVTNEKLFF.